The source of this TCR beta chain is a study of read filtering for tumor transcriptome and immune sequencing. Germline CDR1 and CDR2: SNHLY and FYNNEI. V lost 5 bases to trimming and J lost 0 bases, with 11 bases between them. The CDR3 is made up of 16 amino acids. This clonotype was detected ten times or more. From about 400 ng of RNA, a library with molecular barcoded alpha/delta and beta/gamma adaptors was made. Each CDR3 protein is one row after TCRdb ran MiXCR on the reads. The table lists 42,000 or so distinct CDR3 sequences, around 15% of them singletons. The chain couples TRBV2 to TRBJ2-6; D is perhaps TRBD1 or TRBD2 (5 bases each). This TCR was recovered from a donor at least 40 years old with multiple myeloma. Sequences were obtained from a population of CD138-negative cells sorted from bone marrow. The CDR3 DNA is TGTGCCAGCAGTTCCCCGGGGCGCTCTGGGGCCAACGTCCTGACTTTC. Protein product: CASSSPGRSGANVLTF.